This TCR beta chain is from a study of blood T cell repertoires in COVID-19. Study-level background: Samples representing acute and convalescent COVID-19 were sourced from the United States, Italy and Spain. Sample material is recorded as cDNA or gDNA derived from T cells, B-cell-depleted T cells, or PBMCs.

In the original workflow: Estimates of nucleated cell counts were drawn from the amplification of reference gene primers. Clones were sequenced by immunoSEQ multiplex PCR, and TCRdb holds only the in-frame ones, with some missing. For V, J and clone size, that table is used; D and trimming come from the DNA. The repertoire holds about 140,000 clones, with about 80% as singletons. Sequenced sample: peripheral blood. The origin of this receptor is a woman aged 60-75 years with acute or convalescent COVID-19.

For the CDR3, the DNA is TGTGCCAGCAGCCTCCGACAGGGGGCTGCAGATACGCAGTATTTT. Translated: CASSLRQGAADTQYF. The V and J genes are TRBV11-2 and TRBJ2-3; 10 bases fit TRBD1. This CDR3 region has 15 residues. The V gene end was trimmed by 5 bases and the J gene end by 4 bases; junction bases not matched to a gene: 6. Germline-derived CDR1 and CDR2 are SGHAT and FQNNGV.